This T cell receptor beta chain was sequenced in a study of cytomegalovirus exposure and HLA in healthy donors. Across the whole study: Early released data had 65 million to 100 million unique TCRs, all coming from HLA-typed donors. Study-level results: Several of the most significant clusters appeared linked to common viral pathogens, based on a later analysis.

Use of 60 Vbeta and 13 Jbeta primers characterized the PCR. Data came from immunoSEQ multiplex PCR; TCRdb stores just in-frame clones and leaves some out. The sample has 130,000 to 150,000 clones; the top ten hold 0.75% to 1%. The CDR3 has 15 amino acids. CDR1 and CDR2 from the germline V gene are ENHRY and SYGVKD. V was trimmed by 0 bases and J by 5 bases, leaving 14 bases between them. Notes on this clone: Its target is not known.

The source of this sequence is a male donor in good health and CMV-seronegative. The chain recombines TRBV10-3 with TRBJ2-7; D might be TRBD1 (6 bases). What was sequenced was PBMCs. The CDR3 here is CAISESQETGHEQYF. The CDR3 DNA is TGTGCCATCAGTGAGTCGCAGGAGACAGGCCACGAGCAGTACTTC.